This TCR beta chain was obtained from a study of technical replicates of blood from a few donors. Assay: immunoSEQ multiplex PCR; the TCRdb copy retains only in-frame clones and omits some. The profile covers approximately 51,000 clones, with 90% to 95% appearing a single time and about 4% taken by the ten largest. This CDR3 spans 14 amino acids. V was clipped by 7 bases and J by 5 bases, with 15 bases between them. From germline, CDR1 is MNHNS and CDR2 SASEGT. Sequencing used PBMCs. The receptor's source is a human donor in good health. Some clones in this sample may be carry-over from other donors' samples. This rearrangement joins TRBV6-1 to TRBJ1-5; D might be TRBD1 (6 bases). The CDR3 nucleotides are TGTGCCAGCAACCCTGGGGACAACTATCAGCCCCAGCATTTT. It specifies CASNPGDNYQPQHF.